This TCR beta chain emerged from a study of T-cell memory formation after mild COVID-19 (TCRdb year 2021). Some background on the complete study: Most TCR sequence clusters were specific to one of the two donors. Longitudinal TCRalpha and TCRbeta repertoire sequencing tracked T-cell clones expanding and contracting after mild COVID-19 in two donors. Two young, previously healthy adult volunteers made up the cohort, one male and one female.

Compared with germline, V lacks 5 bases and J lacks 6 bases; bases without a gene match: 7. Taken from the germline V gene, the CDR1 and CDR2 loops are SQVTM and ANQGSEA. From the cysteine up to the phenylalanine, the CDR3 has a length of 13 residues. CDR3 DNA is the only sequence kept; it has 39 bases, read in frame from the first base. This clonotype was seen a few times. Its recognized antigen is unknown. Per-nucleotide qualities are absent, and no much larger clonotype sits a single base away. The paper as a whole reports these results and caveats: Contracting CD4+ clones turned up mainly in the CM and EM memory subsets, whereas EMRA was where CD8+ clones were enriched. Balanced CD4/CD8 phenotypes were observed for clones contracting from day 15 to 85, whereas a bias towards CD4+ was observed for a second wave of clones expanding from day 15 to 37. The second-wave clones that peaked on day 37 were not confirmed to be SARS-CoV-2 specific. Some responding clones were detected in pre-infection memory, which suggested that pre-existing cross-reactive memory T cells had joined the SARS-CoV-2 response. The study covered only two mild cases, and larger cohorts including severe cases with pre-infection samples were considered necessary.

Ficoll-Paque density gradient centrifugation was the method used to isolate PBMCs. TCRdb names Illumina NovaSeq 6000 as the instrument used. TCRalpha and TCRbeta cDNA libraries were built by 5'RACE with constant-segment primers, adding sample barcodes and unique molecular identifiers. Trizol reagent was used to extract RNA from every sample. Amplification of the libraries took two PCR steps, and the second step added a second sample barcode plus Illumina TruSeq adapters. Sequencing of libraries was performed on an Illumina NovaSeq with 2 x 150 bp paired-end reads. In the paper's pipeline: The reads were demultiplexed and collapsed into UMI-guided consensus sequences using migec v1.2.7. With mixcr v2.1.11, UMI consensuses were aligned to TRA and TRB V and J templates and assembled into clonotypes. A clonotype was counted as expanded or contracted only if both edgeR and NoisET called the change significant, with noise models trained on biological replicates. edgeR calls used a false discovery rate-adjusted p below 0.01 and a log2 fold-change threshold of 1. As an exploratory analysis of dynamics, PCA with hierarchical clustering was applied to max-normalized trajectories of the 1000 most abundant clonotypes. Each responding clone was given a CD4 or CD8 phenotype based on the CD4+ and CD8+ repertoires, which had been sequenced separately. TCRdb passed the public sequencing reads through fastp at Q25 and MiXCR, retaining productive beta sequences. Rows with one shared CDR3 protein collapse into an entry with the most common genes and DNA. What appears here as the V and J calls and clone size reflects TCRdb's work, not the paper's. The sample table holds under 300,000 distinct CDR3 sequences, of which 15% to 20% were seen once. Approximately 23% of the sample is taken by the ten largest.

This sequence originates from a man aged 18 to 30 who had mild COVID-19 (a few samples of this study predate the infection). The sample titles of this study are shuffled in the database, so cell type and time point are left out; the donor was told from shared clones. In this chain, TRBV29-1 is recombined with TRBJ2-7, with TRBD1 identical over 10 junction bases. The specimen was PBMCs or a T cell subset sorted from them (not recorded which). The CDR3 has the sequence CSVSGTGVPEQYF. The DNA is TGCAGCGTTTCCGGGACAGGGGTGCCCGAGCAGTACTTC.